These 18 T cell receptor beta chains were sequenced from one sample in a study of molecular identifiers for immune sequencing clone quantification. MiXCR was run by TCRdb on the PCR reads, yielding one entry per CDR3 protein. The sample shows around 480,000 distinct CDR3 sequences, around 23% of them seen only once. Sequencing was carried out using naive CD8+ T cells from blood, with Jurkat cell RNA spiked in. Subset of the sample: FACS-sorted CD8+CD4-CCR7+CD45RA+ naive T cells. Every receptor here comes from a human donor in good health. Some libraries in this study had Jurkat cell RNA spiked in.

The CDR3 DNA follows: TGTGCCAGCAGTGAGGGAGACAGGGACGTCTACGAGCAGTACTTC. It translates to CASSEGDRDVYEQYF. The chain has TRBV27 and TRBJ2-7; 7 nucleotides match TRBD1. V gave up 5 bases and J gave up 3 bases; unmatched junction bases: 10. The CDR3 runs to 15 residues. The germline V gene encodes CDR1 MNHEY and CDR2 SMNVEV (reference sequence).

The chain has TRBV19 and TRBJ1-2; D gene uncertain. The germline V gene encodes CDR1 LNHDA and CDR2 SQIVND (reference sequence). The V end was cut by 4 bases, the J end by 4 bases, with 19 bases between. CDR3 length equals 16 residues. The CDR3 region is CASSTPSAFPFYGYTF. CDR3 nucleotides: TGTGCCAGTAGTACTCCTTCCGCGTTTCCTTTCTATGGCTACACCTTC.

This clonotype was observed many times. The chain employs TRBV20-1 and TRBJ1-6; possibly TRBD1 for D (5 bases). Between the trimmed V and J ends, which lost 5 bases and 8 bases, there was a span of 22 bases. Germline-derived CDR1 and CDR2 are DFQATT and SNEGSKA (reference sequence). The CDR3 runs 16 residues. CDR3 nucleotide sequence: TGCAGTGCTGAACGGGCGGGCGCCGGGGGGGATTCACCCCTCCACTTT. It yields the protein CSAERAGAGGDSPLHF.

The CDR3 nucleotides are TGTGCCAGCAGTATCAGACAGGGCCCCTACAATGAGCAGTTCTTC. Translation gives CASSIRQGPYNEQFF. This chain joins TRBV6-1 and TRBJ2-1; 7 positions agree with TRBD1. V gave up 5 bases and J gave up 2 bases; unmatched junction bases: 6. Germline V gene sequence: CDR1 MNHNS, CDR2 SASEGT. This CDR3 region has 15 residues.

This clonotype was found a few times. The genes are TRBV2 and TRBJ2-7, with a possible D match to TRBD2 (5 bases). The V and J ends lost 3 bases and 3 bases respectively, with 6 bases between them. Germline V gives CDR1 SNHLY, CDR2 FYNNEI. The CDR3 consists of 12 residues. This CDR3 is CASSDAGYEQYF. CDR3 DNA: TGTGCCAGCAGTGATGCGGGCTACGAGCAGTACTTC.

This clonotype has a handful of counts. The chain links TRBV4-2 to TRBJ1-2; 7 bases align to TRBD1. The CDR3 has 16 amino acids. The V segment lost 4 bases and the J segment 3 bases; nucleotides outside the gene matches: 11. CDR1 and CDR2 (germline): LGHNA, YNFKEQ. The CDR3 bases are TGTGCCAGCAGCCCACCGGGACAGCCCCAGGACTATGGCTACACCTTC. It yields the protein CASSPPGQPQDYGYTF.

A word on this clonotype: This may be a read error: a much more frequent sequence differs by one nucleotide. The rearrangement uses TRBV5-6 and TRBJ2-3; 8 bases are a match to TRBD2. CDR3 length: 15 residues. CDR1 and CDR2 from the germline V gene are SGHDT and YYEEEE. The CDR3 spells CTSSSPSGFPDTQYF. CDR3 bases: TGTACCAGCAGCAGCCCTAGCGGGTTCCCAGATACGCAGTATTTT.

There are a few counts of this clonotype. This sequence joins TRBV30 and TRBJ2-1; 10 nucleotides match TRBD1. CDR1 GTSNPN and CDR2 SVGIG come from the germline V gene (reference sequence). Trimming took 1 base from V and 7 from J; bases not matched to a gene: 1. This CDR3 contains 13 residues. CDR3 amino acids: CAWSEGQGNEQFF. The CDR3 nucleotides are TGTGCCTGGAGTGAGGGACAGGGGAATGAGCAGTTCTTC.

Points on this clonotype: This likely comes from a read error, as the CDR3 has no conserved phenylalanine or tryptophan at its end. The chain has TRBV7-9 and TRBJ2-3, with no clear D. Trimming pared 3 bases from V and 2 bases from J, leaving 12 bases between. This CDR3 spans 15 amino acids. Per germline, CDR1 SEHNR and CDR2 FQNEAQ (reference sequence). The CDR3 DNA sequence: TGTGCCAGCAGCTTTGGTGTAATAAACACAGATACGCAGTATTTA. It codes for CASSFGVINTDTQYL.

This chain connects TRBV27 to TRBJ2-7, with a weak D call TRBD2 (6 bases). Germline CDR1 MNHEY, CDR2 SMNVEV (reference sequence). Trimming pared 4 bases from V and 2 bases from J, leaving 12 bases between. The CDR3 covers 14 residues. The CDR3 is CASSSISSAYEQYF. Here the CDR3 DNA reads TGTGCCAGCAGTTCAATATCTAGCGCCTACGAGCAGTACTTC.

CDR3 nucleotide sequence: TGTGCCAGCAGGATTAAGGGGGCGGGCGAGCAGTACGTC. It is translated as CASRIKGAGEQYV. The chain combines TRBV6-1 with TRBJ2-7, with 7 bases fitting TRBD1. J was trimmed by 6 bases and V by 6 bases; bases with no gene match: 8. Germline V gene sequence: CDR1 MNHNS, CDR2 SASEGT. There are 13 residues in the CDR3.

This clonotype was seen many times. This CDR3 is CSVISGSAEQFF. The DNA of the CDR3 is TGCAGCGTTATTAGCGGGAGCGCTGAGCAGTTCTTC. The V call is TRBV29-1, the J call TRBJ2-1; 9 nucleotides align to TRBD2. V was clipped by 5 bases and J by 9 bases; unmatched bases: 5. Germline CDR1 is SQVTM and CDR2 is ANQGSEA. This CDR3 comprises 12 residues.

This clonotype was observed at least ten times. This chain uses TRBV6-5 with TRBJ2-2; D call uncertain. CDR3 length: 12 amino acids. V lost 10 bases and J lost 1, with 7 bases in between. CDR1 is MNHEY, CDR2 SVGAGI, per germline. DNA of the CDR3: TGTGCCACCTCCGAGAACACCGGGGAGCTGTTTTTT. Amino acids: CATSENTGELFF.

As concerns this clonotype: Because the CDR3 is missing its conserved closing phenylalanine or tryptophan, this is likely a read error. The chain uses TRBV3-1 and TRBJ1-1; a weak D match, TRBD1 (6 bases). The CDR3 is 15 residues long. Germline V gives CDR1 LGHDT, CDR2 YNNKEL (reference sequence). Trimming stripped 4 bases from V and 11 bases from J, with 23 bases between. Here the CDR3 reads CASSPRTVRALLAFS. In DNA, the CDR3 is TGTGCCAGCAGCCCCCGGACAGTAAGAGCTTTATTGGCTTTCTCT.

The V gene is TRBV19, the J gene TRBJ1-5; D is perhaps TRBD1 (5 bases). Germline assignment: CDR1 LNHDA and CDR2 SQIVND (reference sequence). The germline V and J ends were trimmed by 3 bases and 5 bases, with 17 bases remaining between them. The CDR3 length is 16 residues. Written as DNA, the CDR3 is TGTGCCAGTAGTATTGGGACCCGAGGCTATCATCAGCCCCAGCATTTT. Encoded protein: CASSIGTRGYHQPQHF.

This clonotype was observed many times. DNA of the CDR3: TGTGCCAGCAGCTTCCGGGACAGGGGAAACACCGGGGAGCTGTTTTTT. Protein: CASSFRDRGNTGELFF. The chain joins TRBV13 to TRBJ2-2; 10 nucleotides match TRBD1. The CDR3 totals 16 residues. V lost 3 bases to trimming and J lost 2 bases; unmatched junction nucleotides: 3. The germline CDR1 and CDR2 sequences are PRHDT and FYEKMQ (reference sequence).

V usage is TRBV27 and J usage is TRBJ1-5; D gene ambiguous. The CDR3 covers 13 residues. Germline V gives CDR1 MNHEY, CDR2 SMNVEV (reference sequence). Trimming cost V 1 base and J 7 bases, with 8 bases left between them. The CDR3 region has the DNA TGTGCCAGCAGTTTATATATAGGACAGCCCCAGCATTTT. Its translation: CASSLYIGQPQHF.

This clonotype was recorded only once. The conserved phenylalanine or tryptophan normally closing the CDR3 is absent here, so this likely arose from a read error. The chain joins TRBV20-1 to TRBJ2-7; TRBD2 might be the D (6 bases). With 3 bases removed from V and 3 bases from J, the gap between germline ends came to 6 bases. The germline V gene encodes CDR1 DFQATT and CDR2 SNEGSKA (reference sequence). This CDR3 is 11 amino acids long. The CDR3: CSARGGYEQYL. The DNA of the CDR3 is TGCAGTGCTAGGGGGGGCTACGAGCAGTACCTC.